One and the same sample provided the 26 T cell receptor beta chains below, sequenced in a study of spatial heterogeneity in lung cancer. Which antigens these TCRs recognize remains unknown. TCRdb reprocessed the 5' RACE reads via MiXCR and lists one record per CDR3 protein. This table has approximately 16,000 distinct CDR3 sequences, approximately 7% appearing once. Study results and caveats: It was found that expanded intratumoral alpha and beta TCR counts tracked tumor mutation counts.

Time point specified: sample taken at primary tumor resection. Sequencing was performed on lung tumor tissue, taken at surgery. These receptor sequences come from a female donor with early-stage non-small cell lung cancer.

To note about this clonotype: As an off-target read in a library built for alpha chains, this beta chain has a frequency of little significance. The chain has TRBV4-2 and TRBJ2-3, with no clear D. CDR1 LGHNA and CDR2 YNFKEQ come from the germline V gene. The CDR3 is 14 amino acids. Trimming removed 0 bases from V and 0 bases from J, with 4 bases in between. The CDR3 spells CASSQDPSTDTQYF. For the CDR3, the DNA is TGTGCCAGCAGCCAAGATCCCAGCACAGATACGCAGTATTTT.

This clonotype was detected ten times or more. Found in a library prepared for alpha chains, this beta chain is an off-target read, and its abundance has little meaning. The chain joins TRBV15 to TRBJ1-1; tentative D call: TRBD1 (5 bases). The V gene lost 0 bases and the J gene lost 4 bases, with 18 bases spanning the gap. The CDR3 extends over 17 amino acids. Per germline, CDR1 LNHNV and CDR2 YYDKDF (reference sequence). The CDR3: CATSRDQGSWRGTEAFF. CDR3 DNA: TGTGCCACCAGCAGAGACCAGGGCAGCTGGCGGGGCACTGAAGCTTTCTTT.

This clonotype was detected only a few times. This beta chain is an unintended read in a library built for alpha chains; its size means little. The rearrangement joins TRBV7-3 to TRBJ2-5, with 9 bases fitting TRBD1. V was pared by 5 bases and J by 4 bases, with 2 bases of the junction left unmatched. The germline gives CDR1 SGHTA, CDR2 FQGTGA. The CDR3 totals 13 residues. CDR3 in amino acids: CASSMDRGETQYF. CDR3 DNA: TGTGCCAGCAGCATGGACAGGGGAGAGACCCAGTACTTC. Full variable domain (rest looked up from reference TRBV7-3 and TRBJ2-5): GAGVSQTPSNKVTEKGKYVELRCDPISGHTALYWYRQSLGQGPEFLIYFQGTGAADDSGLPNDRFFAVRPEGSVSTLKIQRTERGDSAVYLCASSMDRGETQYFGPGTRLLVL.

As to this clonotype: Since the library was made to target alpha chains, this beta chain is a stray read and its abundance is not meaningful. The chain employs TRBV3-1 and TRBJ2-3; 10 bases agree with TRBD2. Trimming cost V 4 bases and J 8 bases; bases outside gene matches: 12. CDR1 and CDR2 from the germline V gene are LGHDT and YNNKEL (reference sequence). The CDR3 sequence is 16 residues long. The CDR3 is CASSPTSGSGGFTQYF. Written as DNA, the CDR3 is TGTGCCAGCAGCCCGACTTCCGGTAGCGGGGGGTTTACGCAGTATTTT.

This clonotype was found many times. With the library built for alpha chains, this beta chain is off target and its frequency is not meaningful. The chain carries TRBV18 and TRBJ1-5, with D uncertain. Between the trimmed V and J ends, which lost 1 base and 4 bases, there was a span of 8 bases. The CDR3 loop spans 14 amino acids. Per the germline V gene, CDR1 is KGHSH and CDR2 is LQKENI. The CDR3 here is CASSPQVKNQPQHF. Here the CDR3 DNA reads TGTGCCAGCTCACCACAGGTCAAAAATCAGCCCCAGCATTTT.

This clonotype was counted many times. Since the library was made to target alpha chains, this beta chain is a stray read and its abundance is not meaningful. The genes are TRBV28 and TRBJ1-1; D gene unclear. Germline V lookup: CDR1 MDHEN, CDR2 SYDVKM. There are 14 residues in the CDR3. V lost 3 bases to trimming and J lost 4 bases, with 12 bases between them. The CDR3 DNA is TGTGCCAGCAGTTTGGTACCCGTCGGCACTGAAGCTTTCTTT. This encodes CASSLVPVGTEAFF.

This clonotype was counted at least ten times. Because the library targeted alpha chains, this beta chain is an off-target read whose size means little. This chain uses TRBV6-2 or TRBV6-3 with TRBJ2-2; 7 bases are shared with TRBD2. The V gene end was trimmed by 5 bases and the J gene end by 1 base; junction bases not matched to a gene: 4. This CDR3 is 15 amino acids long. Germline loops: CDR1 MNHEY, CDR2 SVGEGT. CDR3 nucleotide sequence: TGTGCCAGCAGTAAGACTAGCCGGAACACCGGGGAGCTGTTTTTT. Residues: CASSKTSRNTGELFF.

This clonotype was counted at least ten times. This beta chain is a stray sequence in a library constructed for alpha chains; its clone size is not meaningful. The DNA of the CDR3 is TGTGCCAGCAGCCAAGAAGGGCACCCAAATGAAAAACTGTTTTTT. This encodes CASSQEGHPNEKLFF. The chain joins TRBV4-2 to TRBJ1-4; D is unclear. With 0 bases removed from V and 5 bases from J, the gap between germline ends came to 10 bases. The CDR3 spans 15 residues. The germline V gene has CDR1 LGHNA and CDR2 YNFKEQ.

This clonotype was seen at least ten times. Being off target in a library aimed at alpha chains, this beta chain has a size of little meaning. V gene TRBV2 combines with J gene TRBJ2-2; possibly TRBD2 for D (6 bases). Trimming removed 8 bases from V and 6 bases from J, with 13 bases in between. Germline CDR1 SNHLY, CDR2 FYNNEI. The CDR3 spans 13 residues. DNA of the CDR3: TGTGCCAGCGGGGGGATCGGGGCCGGGGAGCTGTTTTTT. Its protein product is CASGGIGAGELFF.

This clonotype was picked up a small number of times. This beta chain was picked up by a library intended for alpha chains and is off target, so its count carries little meaning. The chain employs TRBV6-4 and TRBJ1-5; possible D gene TRBD1, 6 bases. The CDR3 sequence is 13 residues long. In germline, CDR1 is MRHNA, CDR2 SNTAGT. Between the trimmed V and J ends, which lost 2 bases and 6 bases, there was a span of 8 bases. The DNA of the CDR3 is TGTGCCAGCAGTGACCGAGGGGGTCAGCCCCAGCATTTT. This encodes CASSDRGGQPQHF.

This clonotype was detected ten times or more. A library prepared for alpha chains yielded this beta chain as an off-target read; its size is of little meaning. The rearrangement uses TRBV20-1 and TRBJ1-4; D is uncertain. This CDR3 has 12 amino acids. Trimming shortened V by 7 bases and J by 7 bases, and 13 bases separated the two germline ends. Germline CDR1 DFQATT, CDR2 SNEGSKA (reference sequence). As DNA, the CDR3 is TGCAGTGGTCAAGGTTCGGGTGAAAAACTGTTTTTT. Its protein product is CSGQGSGEKLFF.

At least ten counts were recorded for this clonotype. The library was designed around alpha chains, so this beta chain is a stray read whose abundance carries little weight. The rearrangement joins TRBV10-3 to TRBJ1-1, with TRBD1 as a possible D gene (5 bases). The V gene lost 3 bases and the J gene lost 5 bases, with 19 bases spanning the gap. This CDR3 is 16 amino acids long. CDR1 and CDR2 from the germline V gene are ENHRY and SYGVKD. CDR3 nucleotide sequence: TGTGCCATCAGTGACCGAGACAGCCACATTGGGACTGAAGCTTTCTTT. This encodes CAISDRDSHIGTEAFF.

This clonotype has ten or more counts. With the library built for alpha chains, this beta chain is off target and its frequency is not meaningful. This chain joins TRBV7-6 and TRBJ2-5; no clear D gene. Germline assignment: CDR1 SGHVS and CDR2 FNYEAQ. V was clipped by 3 bases and J by 2 bases, with 7 bases between them. This CDR3 contains 13 residues. The CDR3 DNA reads TGTGCCAGCAGCTTCAGCAGGCAAGAGACCCAGTACTTC. Its translation: CASSFSRQETQYF.

This clonotype is labeled medium-sized (0.01 to 0.1%). This beta chain is an off-target read within a library intended for alpha chains, so its frequency means little. This chain links TRBV7-3 with TRBJ2-3, with D perhaps TRBD1 (6 bases). The germline CDR1 and CDR2 sequences are SGHTA and FQGTGA. V was shortened by 7 bases and J by 0 bases, with 14 bases between the two germline ends. The CDR3 covers 15 residues. The CDR3 loop is CASTIGGSSTDTQYF. The CDR3 bases are TGTGCCAGCACCATTGGGGGCTCAAGCACAGATACGCAGTATTTT.

This clonotype was recorded many times. Since it is a stray read in a library aimed at alpha chains, this beta chain has a size that is not meaningful. The V call is TRBV28, the J call TRBJ2-7; possibly TRBD1 or TRBD2 for D (5 bases each). The CDR3 sequence is 14 residues long. CDR1 MDHEN and CDR2 SYDVKM come from the germline V gene. V dropped 2 bases and J dropped 2 bases, with 10 bases sitting between them. Here the CDR3 reads CASSLGGGPYEQYF. CDR3 DNA sequence: TGTGCCAGCAGTTTAGGTGGGGGTCCCTACGAGCAGTACTTC.

This clonotype was picked up many times. Since the library was made to target alpha chains, this beta chain is a stray read and its abundance is not meaningful. This rearrangement joins TRBV5-4 to TRBJ2-3; 8 bases map to TRBD2. CDR1 is SGHNT and CDR2 is YYREEE in the germline V gene (reference sequence). Germline trimming cut 4 bases from V and 2 bases from J; bases unmatched to any gene: 9. CDR3 length: 16 amino acids. The CDR3 DNA sequence: TGTGCCAGCAGCCCCCGCGAGCGGGGGACCACAGATACGCAGTATTTT. As protein: CASSPRERGTTDTQYF.

This clonotype was recorded at least ten times. In a library made to pick up alpha chains, this beta chain is a stray read with a size that means little. The rearrangement links TRBV5-1 to TRBJ2-3; D ambiguous. Germline V lookup: CDR1 SGHRS, CDR2 YFSETQ. The V end was cut by 0 bases, the J end by 5 bases, with 7 bases between. The length of the CDR3 is 13 residues. In DNA form, the CDR3 reads TGCGCCAGCAGCTTGGGGACCGGAGATACGCAGTATTTT. Translated: CASSLGTGDTQYF.

This clonotype was detected only once. A much larger clone differs from this one at a single base, so this may be a read error. This beta chain lies outside the target of a library built for alpha chains; its clone size means little. V usage is TRBV20-1 and J usage is TRBJ2-3; weak D call: TRBD2 (6 bases). CDR1 DFQATT and CDR2 SNEGSKA come from the germline V gene (reference sequence). This CDR3 comprises 14 residues. Trimming pared 5 bases from V and 4 bases from J, leaving 16 bases between. In DNA, the CDR3 is TGCAGTGCTGTGCGGGGAGGTACCGCAGATACGCAGTATTTT. Its protein is CSAVRGGTADTQYF.

This clonotype was counted many times. Because this beta chain is a stray read in a library intended to capture alpha chains, its abundance should not be given much weight. The chain carries TRBV7-2 and TRBJ1-5; perhaps TRBD1 as D (5 bases). The germline V gene has CDR1 SGHTA and CDR2 FQGNSA. V lost 5 bases to trimming and J lost 4 bases, with 18 bases between them. The CDR3 contains 16 residues. The CDR3 bases are TGTGCCAGCAGCACTTCGTCCACAGGCTATAATCAGCCCCAGCATTTT. Amino acid sequence: CASSTSSTGYNQPQHF.

This clonotype has ten or more counts. Little can be read into the size of this beta chain, an off-target read in a library designed for alpha chains. This chain links TRBV7-3 with TRBJ1-2; a possible D gene is TRBD1 (5 bases). This CDR3 region has 13 residues. Germline lookup yields CDR1 SGHTA and CDR2 FQGTGA. Trimming removed 5 bases at V and 0 bases at J, with 7 bases between. In nucleotides, the CDR3 is TGTGCCAGCAGCCAACAGGCTAACTATGGCTACACCTTC. Its translation is CASSQQANYGYTF.

In its sample, this clonotype was seen many times. This beta chain is an off-target read within a library intended for alpha chains, so its frequency means little. V usage is TRBV27 and J usage is TRBJ1-1, with 7 bases identical to TRBD1. Germline lookup yields CDR1 MNHEY and CDR2 SMNVEV (reference sequence). Trimming took 2 bases from V and 3 from J; bases not matched to a gene: 6. The CDR3 is 15 residues long. CDR3 in DNA: TGTGCCAGCAGTTTAACGCCCACAGGGGACACTGAAGCTTTCTTT. Translated: CASSLTPTGDTEAFF.

As for this clonotype: This beta chain was picked up by a library intended for alpha chains and is off target, so its count carries little meaning. The chain recombines TRBV5-1 with TRBJ1-2, with 7 bases aligning to TRBD1. The CDR3 contains 16 residues. Trimming took 4 bases from V and 4 from J; bases not matched to a gene: 13. Germline V gene sequence: CDR1 SGHRS, CDR2 YFSETQ. The CDR3 DNA follows: TGCGCCAGCAGCGACGAAGGCAGGGGGACGGGCTATGGCTACACCTTC. It encodes CASSDEGRGTGYGYTF.

Within the sample, this clonotype is medium-sized. This beta chain is a stray sequence in a library constructed for alpha chains; its clone size is not meaningful. J is TRBJ1-1 and V is TRBV24-1, with unresolved D. CDR1 is KGHDR, CDR2 SFDVKD, per germline. V gave up 6 bases and J gave up 10 bases, with 14 bases separating them. There are 12 residues in the CDR3. CDR3 sequence: CATSSNPRGAFF. The CDR3 coding sequence is TGTGCCACCAGTTCGAACCCCAGAGGAGCTTTCTTT.

This clonotype is labeled as medium-sized. This beta chain is a stray sequence in a library constructed for alpha chains; its clone size is not meaningful. This sequence joins TRBV10-3 and TRBJ1-4; D ambiguous. The CDR3 has 12 residues. Germline assignment: CDR1 ENHRY and CDR2 SYGVKD. The V gene lost 0 bases and the J gene lost 8 bases, with 4 bases spanning the gap. The CDR3 DNA is TGTGCCATCAGTGAGTCGAAAGAAAAACTGTTTTTT. It encodes CAISESKEKLFF.

Remarks on this clonotype: This beta chain is a stray read from a library made for alpha chains; its abundance is not meaningful. The CDR3, as DNA: TGTGCCTGCACAACCTCTAGCGGGGGGTACAATGAGCAGTTCTTC. It is translated as CACTTSSGGYNEQFF. The rearrangement uses TRBV30 and TRBJ2-1; 11 nucleotides match TRBD2. This CDR3 is built from 15 residues. Trimming removed 6 bases from V and 4 bases from J; junction bases left unmatched: 8. The germline CDR1 and CDR2 sequences are GTSNPN and SVGIG (reference sequence).

This clonotype was recorded many times. Since the library was made to target alpha chains, this beta chain is a stray read and its abundance is not meaningful. This chain links TRBV12-3 or TRBV12-4 with TRBJ1-6, with 9 bases matching TRBD1. The CDR3 is made up of 14 amino acids. J gave up 3 bases and V 6 bases, and 0 bases lay outside the gene matches. CDR3 loop: CASRGQGYNSPLHF. CDR3 nucleotide sequence: TGTGCCAGCAGGGGACAGGGCTATAATTCACCCCTCCACTTT.